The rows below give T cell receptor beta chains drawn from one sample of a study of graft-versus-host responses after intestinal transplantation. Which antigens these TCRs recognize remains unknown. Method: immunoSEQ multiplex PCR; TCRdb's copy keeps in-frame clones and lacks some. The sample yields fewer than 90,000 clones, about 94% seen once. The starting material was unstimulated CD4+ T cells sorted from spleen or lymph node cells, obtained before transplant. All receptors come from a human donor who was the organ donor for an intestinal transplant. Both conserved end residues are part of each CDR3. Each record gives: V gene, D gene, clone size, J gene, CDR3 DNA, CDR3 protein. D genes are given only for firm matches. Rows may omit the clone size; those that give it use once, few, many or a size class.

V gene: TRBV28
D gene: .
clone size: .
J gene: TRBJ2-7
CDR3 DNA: TGTGCCAGCAGTTCTACAGGGTTATTCTTTCACGAGCAGTACTTC
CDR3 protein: CASSSTGLFFHEQYF

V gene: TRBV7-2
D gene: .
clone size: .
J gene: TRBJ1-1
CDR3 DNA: TGTGCCAGCAGCTTAGTGGGGGGCTTGGACACTGAAGCTTTCTTT
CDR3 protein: CASSLVGGLDTEAFF

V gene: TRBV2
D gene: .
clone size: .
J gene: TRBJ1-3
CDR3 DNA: TGTGCCAGCAGTGGGACAGATAGCTCTGGAAACACCATATATTTT
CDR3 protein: CASSGTDSSGNTIYF

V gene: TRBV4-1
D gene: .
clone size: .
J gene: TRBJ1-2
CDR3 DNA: TGCGCCAGCAGCCAAGCCGGGACCTCCTATGGCTACACCTTC
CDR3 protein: CASSQAGTSYGYTF

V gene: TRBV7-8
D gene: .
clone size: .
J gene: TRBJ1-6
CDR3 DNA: TGTGCCAGCAGCTTCCGGACAGACAGCTATAATTCACCCCTCCACTTT
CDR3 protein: CASSFRTDSYNSPLHF

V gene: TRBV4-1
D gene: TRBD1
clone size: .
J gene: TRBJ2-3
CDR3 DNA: TGCGCCAGCAGCCAAGCGACGACAGGGGGCCACACAGATACGCAGTATTTT
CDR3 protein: CASSQATTGGHTDTQYF

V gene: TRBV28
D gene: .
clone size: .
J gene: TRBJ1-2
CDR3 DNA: TGTGTCAGCAAAGAATACAGCTATGGCTACACCTTC
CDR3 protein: CVSKEYSYGYTF

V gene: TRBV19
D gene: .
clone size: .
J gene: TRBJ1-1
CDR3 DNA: TGTGCCAGTAGTGCCCAACCCACGGGAACTGAAGCTTTCTTT
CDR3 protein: CASSAQPTGTEAFF

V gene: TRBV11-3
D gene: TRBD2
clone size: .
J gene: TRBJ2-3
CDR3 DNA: TGTGCCAGCAGCTTACTGGGCGGGGGGGGAGGAGATACGCAGTATTTT
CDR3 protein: CASSLLGGGGGDTQYF

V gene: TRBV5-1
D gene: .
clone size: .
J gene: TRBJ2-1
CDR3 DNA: TGCGCCAGCAGCTTGGGCTCTAGTTGGTCCTACAATGAGCAGTTCTTC
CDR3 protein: CASSLGSSWSYNEQFF

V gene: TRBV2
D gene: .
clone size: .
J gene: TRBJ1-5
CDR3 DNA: TGTGCCAGCAGTGTGGACTCGGAGAATCAGCCCCAGCATTTT
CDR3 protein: CASSVDSENQPQHF

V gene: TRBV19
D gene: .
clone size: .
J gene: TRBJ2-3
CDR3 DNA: TGTGCCAGTAGTCCCGTTCTCGGGAGCACAGATACGCAGTATTTT
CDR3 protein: CASSPVLGSTDTQYF

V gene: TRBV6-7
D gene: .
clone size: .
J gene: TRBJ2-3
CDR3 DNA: TGTGCCAGCAGTGAGTGGGACGATCGCACAGATACGCAGTATTTT
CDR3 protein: CASSEWDDRTDTQYF

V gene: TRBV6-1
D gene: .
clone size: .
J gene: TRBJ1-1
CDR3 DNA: TGTGCCAGCAGTGTCAAGGGGAGTTTTAACACTGAAGCTTTCTTT
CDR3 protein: CASSVKGSFNTEAFF

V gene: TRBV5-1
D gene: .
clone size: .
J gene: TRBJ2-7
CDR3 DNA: TGCGCCAGCAGCCCGACGCAACGCGAGCAGTACTTC
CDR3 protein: CASSPTQREQYF

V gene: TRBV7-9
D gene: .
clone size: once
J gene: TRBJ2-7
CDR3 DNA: TGTGCCAGCAGCCTAGCCGGGGGACGAACCTACGAGCAGTACTTC
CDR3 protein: CASSLAGGRTYEQYF

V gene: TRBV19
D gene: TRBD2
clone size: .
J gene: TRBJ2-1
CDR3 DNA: TGTGCCAGTTCCGGGGGGTCCGTTAGGAACAATGAGCAGTTCTTC
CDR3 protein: CASSGGSVRNNEQFF

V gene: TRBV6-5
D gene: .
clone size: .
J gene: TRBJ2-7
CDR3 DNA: TGTGCCAGCAGTGAACCGGCAAACCTACGCGAGCAGTACTTC
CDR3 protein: CASSEPANLREQYF

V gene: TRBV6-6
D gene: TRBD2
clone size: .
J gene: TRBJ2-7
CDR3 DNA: TGTGCCAGCAGTCGCCGGGGACTAGCGGGGGAGCACGAGCAGTACTTC
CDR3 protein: CASSRRGLAGEHEQYF

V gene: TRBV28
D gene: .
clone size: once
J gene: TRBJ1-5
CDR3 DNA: TGTGCCAGCAGTCCCCGCCGCAGTGGGACTTTGTATCAGCCCCAGCATTTT
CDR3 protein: CASSPRRSGTLYQPQHF

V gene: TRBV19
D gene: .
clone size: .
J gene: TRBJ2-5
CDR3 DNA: TGTGCCAGTAGTATAGATGCAGGGAGAGAGACCCAGTACTTC
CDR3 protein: CASSIDAGRETQYF

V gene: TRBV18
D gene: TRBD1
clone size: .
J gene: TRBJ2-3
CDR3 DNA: TGTGCCAGCTCCCCGAGATTACAGGGGTTGAAGAGCACAGATACGCAGTATTTT
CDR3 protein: CASSPRLQGLKSTDTQYF

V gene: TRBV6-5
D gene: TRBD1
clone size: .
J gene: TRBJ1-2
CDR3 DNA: TGTGCCAGCAGTGTGGACGGGACAGATGGCTACACCTTC
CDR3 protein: CASSVDGTDGYTF

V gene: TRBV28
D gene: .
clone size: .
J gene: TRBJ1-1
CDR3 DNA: TGTGCCAGCAGTTCCCGGAATGAAGCTTTCTTT
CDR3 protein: CASSSRNEAFF

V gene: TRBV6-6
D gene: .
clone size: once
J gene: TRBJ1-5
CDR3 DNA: TGTGCCAGCAGTTACTCGAATAGGGGGAGTCAGCCCCAGCATTTT
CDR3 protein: CASSYSNRGSQPQHF

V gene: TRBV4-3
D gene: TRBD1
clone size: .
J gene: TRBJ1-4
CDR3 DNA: TGCGCCAGCAGCCAAGACAGGGGGCAAAAACTGTTTTTT
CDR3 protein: CASSQDRGQKLFF

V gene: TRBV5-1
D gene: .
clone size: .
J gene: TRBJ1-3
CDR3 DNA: TGCGCCAGCAGCTTGATCGGGAGCTCTGGAAACACCATATATTTT
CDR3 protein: CASSLIGSSGNTIYF